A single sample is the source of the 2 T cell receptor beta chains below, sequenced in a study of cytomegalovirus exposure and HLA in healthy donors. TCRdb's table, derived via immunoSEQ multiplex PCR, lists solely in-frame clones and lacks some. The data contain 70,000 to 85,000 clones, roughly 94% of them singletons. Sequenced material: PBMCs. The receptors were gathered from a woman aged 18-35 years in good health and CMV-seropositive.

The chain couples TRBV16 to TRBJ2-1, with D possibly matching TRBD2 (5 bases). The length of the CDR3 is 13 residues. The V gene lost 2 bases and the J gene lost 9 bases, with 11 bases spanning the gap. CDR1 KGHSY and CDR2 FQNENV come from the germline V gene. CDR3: CASSQMRETEQFF. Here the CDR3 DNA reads TGTGCCAGCAGCCAAATGAGGGAGACTGAGCAGTTCTTC.

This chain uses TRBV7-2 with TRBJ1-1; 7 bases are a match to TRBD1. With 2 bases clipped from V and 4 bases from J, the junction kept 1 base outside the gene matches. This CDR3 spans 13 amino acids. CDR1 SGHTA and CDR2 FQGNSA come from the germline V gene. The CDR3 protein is CASSLQGVTEAFF. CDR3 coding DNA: TGTGCCAGCAGCTTACAGGGGGTCACTGAAGCTTTCTTT.